These 27 T cell receptor beta chains came from one sample sequenced in a study of T cell changes during pregnancy in multiple sclerosis. Sequenced by immunoSEQ multiplex PCR; TCRdb stores in-frame clones only, minus some. The sample holds about 120,000 clones, over 85% seen once. Sequenced here: peripheral blood, sampled before pregnancy. These receptors were collected from a female donor with multiple sclerosis, enrolled in a pregnancy study.

The chain uses TRBV29-1 and TRBJ1-1; 7 bases are shared with TRBD1. The CDR3 spans 12 residues. V was pared by 1 base and J by 10 bases, with 6 bases of the junction left unmatched. CDR1 is SQVTM and CDR2 is ANQGSEA in the germline V gene. The CDR3 bases are TGCAGCGTTGAAGCCCAAAACAGGGGAGCTTTCTTT. It codes for CSVEAQNRGAFF. Full variable domain (rest looked up from reference TRBV29-1 and TRBJ1-1): SAVISQKPSRDICQRGTSLTIQCQVDSQVTMMFWYRQQPGQSLTLIATANQGSEATYESGFVIDKFPISRPNLTFSTLTVSNMSPEDSSIYLCSVEAQNRGAFFGQGTRLTVV.

V usage is TRBV20-1 and J usage is TRBJ2-5; D gene uncertain. Trimming cost V 0 bases and J 5 bases, with 4 bases left between them. Germline-derived CDR1 and CDR2 are DFQATT and SNEGSKA (reference sequence). The CDR3 has 11 amino acids. The CDR3 coding sequence is TGCAGTGCTAGAGATCCGGAGACCCAGTACTTC. This encodes CSARDPETQYF.

This chain uses TRBV5-5 with TRBJ2-7; TRBD2 agrees at 10 bases. The V and J ends lost 4 bases and 3 bases, in that order; junction bases with no gene match: 7. The CDR3 is 15 amino acids. Germline V CDR1 and CDR2: SGHKS, YYEKEE (reference sequence). CDR3 sequence reads: CASSPRTSGSYEQYF. DNA for the CDR3: TGTGCCAGCAGCCCACGGACTAGCGGAAGCTACGAGCAGTACTTC.

The chain links TRBV30 to TRBJ1-2; D call uncertain. Germline lookup yields CDR1 GTSNPN and CDR2 SVGIG (reference sequence). This CDR3 comprises 14 residues. Trimming took 7 bases from V and 1 from J, leaving 16 bases between them. CDR3 coding DNA: TGTGCCTCCCCCCCGAGTTCGGTTAACTATGGCTACACCTTC. Translation: CASPPSSVNYGYTF.

This chain links TRBV5-1 with TRBJ2-7; no clear D gene. Per the germline V gene, CDR1 is SGHRS and CDR2 is YFSETQ. Deletions cut 5 bases from V and 2 bases from J, with 14 bases between. The CDR3 sequence is 14 residues long. The CDR3 region has the DNA TGCGCCAGCAGACCTGGCGGTCCCACCTACGAGCAGTACTTC. This codes for CASRPGGPTYEQYF. The entire variable domain, with the rest obtained from reference TRBV5-1 and TRBJ2-7, is as follows: KAGVTQTPRYLIKTRGQQVTLSCSPISGHRSVSWYQQTPGQGLQFLFEYFSETQRNKGNFPGRFSGRQFSNSRSEMNVSTLELGDSALYLCASRPGGPTYEQYFGPGTRLTVT.

J is TRBJ2-7 and V is TRBV27; possibly TRBD1 for D (5 bases). V gave up 1 base and J gave up 4 bases, with 8 bases separating them. The germline gives CDR1 MNHEY, CDR2 SMNVEV (reference sequence). The CDR3 spans 13 residues. The CDR3 nucleotides are TGTGCCAGCAGTTTATTGCAGGGTTACGAGCAGTACTTC. Amino acid sequence: CASSLLQGYEQYF.

The rearrangement joins TRBV9 to TRBJ2-7, with a tentative D call TRBD1 (5 bases). Germline V CDR1 and CDR2: SGDLS, YYNGEE. The V and J ends lost 0 bases and 2 bases respectively, with 9 bases between them. The length of the CDR3 is 14 residues. This chain's CDR3 is CASSVEWGPYEQYF. CDR3 DNA sequence: TGTGCCAGCAGCGTAGAGTGGGGCCCCTACGAGCAGTACTTC.

This chain connects TRBV30 to TRBJ2-2; 7 bases are a match to TRBD1. The CDR3 loop spans 13 amino acids. The junction had 2 bases not matched to a gene; V was cut back by 1 base and J by 6 bases. Looked up from germline, CDR1 is GTSNPN and CDR2 is SVGIG (reference sequence). DNA of the CDR3: TGTGCCTGGAGTGCGCAGGGGGCCGGGGAGCTGTTTTTT. It encodes CAWSAQGAGELFF.

The chain is built from TRBV6-5 and TRBJ2-2; the D gene is possibly TRBD1 (5 bases). From germline, CDR1 is MNHEY and CDR2 SVGAGI. The V end lost 6 bases, the J end lost 4 bases, and 12 bases lay between the germline ends. CDR3 length equals 14 residues. CDR3 protein: CASSPQGFTGELFF. CDR3 sequence (DNA): TGTGCCAGCAGCCCTCAGGGATTCACCGGGGAGCTGTTTTTT.

The chain employs TRBV27 and TRBJ2-2; 7 bases are a match to TRBD1. The germline CDR1 and CDR2 sequences are MNHEY and SMNVEV (reference sequence). This CDR3 has 14 amino acids. Unmatched junction bases numbered 8, after V lost 6 bases and J lost 7 bases. The CDR3 here is CASRLDRVGGELFF. For the CDR3, the DNA is TGTGCCAGCAGACTAGACAGGGTCGGCGGGGAGCTGTTTTTT.

CDR3 DNA sequence: TGTGCCAGCTCTGGACAGACCTTACGGAAGCAGTACTTC. It specifies CASSGQTLRKQYF. The genes are TRBV28 and TRBJ2-7; tentative D call: TRBD1 (6 bases). CDR1 is MDHEN and CDR2 is SYDVKM in the germline V gene. Trimming cost V 8 bases and J 8 bases, with 19 bases left between them. This CDR3 has 13 residues.

The J gene is TRBJ2-2, the V gene TRBV6-5; D remains unclear. The CDR3 sequence is 12 residues long. Trimming removed 4 bases from V and 5 bases from J, with 5 bases in between. Germline CDR1 reads MNHEY; CDR2 reads SVGAGI. The DNA for the CDR3 is TGTGCCAGCAGTTTCAGGACCGGGGAGCTGTTTTTT. It encodes CASSFRTGELFF.

J is TRBJ2-3 and V is TRBV7-2; D is unclear. The ends were cut back, 5 bases at V and 4 bases at J, with 13 bases in the middle. Per germline, CDR1 SGHTA and CDR2 FQGNSA. The CDR3 contains 14 residues. CDR3 residues: CASSRMIEPDTQYF. The CDR3 DNA is TGTGCCAGCAGCCGTATGATCGAGCCAGATACGCAGTATTTT.

V gene TRBV6-6 combines with J gene TRBJ2-1; 9 bases are shared with TRBD1. V was clipped by 6 bases and J by 7 bases; unmatched bases: 10. Germline V gene lookup returns CDR1 MNHNY and CDR2 SVGAGI (reference sequence). The CDR3 covers 15 residues. The CDR3 sequence is CASRLTGGSGNEQFF. The CDR3 DNA is TGTGCCAGCAGACTTACAGGGGGCAGTGGGAATGAGCAGTTCTTC.

V is TRBV5-1 and J is TRBJ2-1; a weak D match, TRBD2 (6 bases). Germline V gives CDR1 SGHRS, CDR2 YFSETQ. Trimming removed 3 bases at V and 5 bases at J, with 12 bases between. The CDR3 consists of 14 residues. CDR3 in DNA: TGCGCCAGCAGCTGGGGGGACGGTAACAATGAGCAGTTCTTC. It translates to CASSWGDGNNEQFF.

Worth noting for this clone: Other DNA variants within this sample encode the same CDR3. The chain recombines TRBV28 with TRBJ2-7; 7 bases are shared with TRBD1. The CDR3 covers 13 residues. Germline-derived CDR1 and CDR2 are MDHEN and SYDVKM. J was trimmed by 2 bases and V by 7 bases; bases with no gene match: 5. Here the CDR3 DNA reads TGTGCCAGCACCGGGACAGCGACCTACGAGCAGTACTTC. Its protein product is CASTGTATYEQYF.

The V call is TRBV28, the J call TRBJ1-2, with D possibly TRBD1 on 5 matching bases. The CDR3 is 14 residues long. Trimming pared 3 bases from V and 1 base from J, leaving 9 bases between. CDR1 is MDHEN and CDR2 is SYDVKM in the germline V gene. The CDR3 bases are TGTGCCAGCAGTTTTTTGGGGGGTAACTATGGCTACACCTTC. Translated, it gives CASSFLGGNYGYTF.

The chain joins TRBV30 to TRBJ1-4, with 7 bases fitting TRBD1. V lost 3 bases and J lost 2; bases outside the gene matches: 12. This CDR3 spans 17 amino acids. CDR1 GTSNPN and CDR2 SVGIG come from the germline V gene (reference sequence). The chain's CDR3 is CAWSPREGAATNEKLFF. CDR3 DNA: TGTGCCTGGAGCCCCCGAGAGGGGGCGGCGACTAATGAAAAACTGTTTTTT.

This chain uses TRBV28 with TRBJ1-3, with a tentative D call TRBD1 (6 bases). Trimming removed 2 bases at V and 0 bases at J, with 8 bases between. CDR1 and CDR2 (germline): MDHEN, SYDVKM. The CDR3 loop spans 15 amino acids. The CDR3: CASSLEGGSGNTIYF. CDR3 sequence (DNA): TGTGCCAGCAGTTTAGAAGGGGGCTCTGGAAACACCATATATTTT. Looking up the rest from reference TRBV28 and TRBJ1-3 gives the full variable domain: DVKVTQSSRYLVKRTGEKVFLECVQDMDHENMFWYRQDPGLGLRLIYFSYDVKMKEKGDIPEGYSVSREKKERFSLILESASTNQTSMYLCASSLEGGSGNTIYFGEGSWLTVV.

The chain couples TRBV19 to TRBJ2-3; 11 bases agree with TRBD2. V shed 4 bases, J shed 5 bases, and the junction held 8 bases outside the gene matches. CDR3 length equals 16 residues. Germline V gene data show CDR1 as LNHDA and CDR2 as SQIVND (reference sequence). In nucleotides, the CDR3 is TGTGCCAGTAGTACCCTACTAGCGGGGGCCGGAGATACGCAGTATTTT. Residues: CASSTLLAGAGDTQYF. Variable domain in full (rest from reference TRBV19 and TRBJ2-3): DGGITQSPKYLFRKEGQNVTLSCEQNLNHDAMYWYRQDPGQGLRLIYYSQIVNDFQKGDIAEGYSVSREKKESFPLTVTSAQKNPTAFYLCASSTLLAGAGDTQYFGPGTRLTVL.

This rearrangement joins TRBV7-9 to TRBJ2-7, with D maybe TRBD2 (6 bases). The CDR3 is made up of 16 amino acids. V lost 5 bases and J 2 bases, leaving 19 bases between the germline ends. Germline CDR1 reads SEHNR; CDR2 reads FQNEAQ (reference sequence). CDR3 bases: TGTGCCAGCAGCCCAGACCCTGGGACGGGAGCCTACGAGCAGTACTTC. Translated: CASSPDPGTGAYEQYF.

The V call is TRBV4-1, the J call TRBJ1-6, with 7 bases fitting TRBD1. Trimming cost V 0 bases and J 9 bases; bases outside gene matches: 5. CDR3 length: 15 residues. CDR1 and CDR2 (germline): MGHRA, YSYEKL. The CDR3 nucleotides read TGCGCCAGCAGCCAAGAGGGACAGCTACCTTCACCCCTCCACTTT. It specifies CASSQEGQLPSPLHF.

Here the CDR3 reads CASSYFGVGETQYF. The CDR3 nucleotides are TGTGCCAGCAGTTACTTCGGGGTAGGAGAGACCCAGTACTTC. The chain is built from TRBV6-5 and TRBJ2-5, with D possibly TRBD2 on 5 matching bases. From germline, CDR1 is MNHEY and CDR2 SVGAGI. This CDR3 contains 14 residues. The V and J ends lost 1 base and 4 bases respectively, with 10 bases between them.

The chain has TRBV9 and TRBJ2-3; the match to TRBD2 covers 8 bases. CDR1 is SGDLS and CDR2 is YYNGEE in the germline V gene. The CDR3 length is 16 residues. V lost 5 bases and J lost 5; bases outside the gene matches: 13. This CDR3 is CASSFVPGGAKDTQYF. The CDR3 region has the DNA TGTGCCAGCAGTTTCGTACCCGGGGGGGCCAAAGATACGCAGTATTTT.

This chain joins TRBV7-8 and TRBJ1-1, with D unclear. Germline CDR1 is SGHVS and CDR2 is FQNEAQ. The CDR3 has 12 residues. V lost 6 bases, J lost 7 bases, and 12 bases lay in between. CDR3 loop: CASRSDTVEAFF. The DNA for the CDR3 is TGTGCCAGCAGATCCGACACGGTTGAAGCTTTCTTT.

This chain uses TRBV20-1 with TRBJ1-2, with TRBD1 as a possible D gene (6 bases). The ends were cut back, 7 bases at V and 5 bases at J, with 8 bases in the middle. Germline V gene lookup returns CDR1 DFQATT and CDR2 SNEGSKA (reference sequence). This CDR3 is built from 10 residues. The DNA of the CDR3 is TGCAGTGGGGGGCTTTATGGCTACACCTTC. Amino acid sequence: CSGGLYGYTF.

This chain uses TRBV19 with TRBJ1-2, with a tentative D call TRBD1 (6 bases). Germline V CDR1 and CDR2: LNHDA, SQIVND (reference sequence). The length of the CDR3 is 14 residues. V was trimmed by 7 bases and J by 1 base, leaving 13 bases between them. CDR3 sequence: CASKIGTHNYGYTF. DNA for the CDR3: TGTGCCAGTAAAATCGGGACACATAACTATGGCTACACCTTC. The full variable domain, with the rest looked up from reference TRBV19 and TRBJ1-2, is DGGITQSPKYLFRKEGQNVTLSCEQNLNHDAMYWYRQDPGQGLRLIYYSQIVNDFQKGDIAEGYSVSREKKESFPLTVTSAQKNPTAFYLCASKIGTHNYGYTFGSGTRLTVV.